This T cell receptor beta chain stems from a study of T cell clonality in common variable immunodeficiency. Study findings and constraints: Patient heterogeneity in the CVID cohort limited correlations between repertoire features and clinical complications. Shared TCRbeta clones were fewer between CVID subjects than controls.

This CDR3 is built from 14 residues. Germline CDR1 reads SGHTA; CDR2 reads FQGNSA. V shed 2 bases and J 4 bases; nucleotides not matched to a gene: 3. Patients and controls were mostly of Caucasian heritage. This clone was observed at least ten times. Its antigen remains unknown. The CDR3 end lies 3 residues beyond the end of the read and is filled in from the germline J gene. Profiled with immunoSEQ multiplex PCR; TCRdb holds only in-frame clones, not every one. The sample yields under 50,000 clones, without any singletons. The sequencing input was peripheral blood mononuclear cells. This TCR derives from a person aged 18 to 70 in good health. The chain has TRBV7-2 and TRBJ2-7, with 9 bases lining up with TRBD1. The CDR3 here is CASSLLGQGYEQYF. CDR3 DNA (partial): TGTGCCAGCAGCTTATTGGGACAGGGTTACGAG.